This TCR beta chain came from a study of identical twins. With template switching, a universal primer site was added, and the cDNA carried unique molecular identifiers. TCRdb re-called the 5' RACE reads with MiXCR, one entry per CDR3 protein. The data contain 410,000 or so distinct CDR3 sequences, under 20% of them singletons. Germline CDR1 is DFQATT and CDR2 is SNEGSKA (reference sequence). The V segment lost 5 bases and the J segment 2 bases; nucleotides outside the gene matches: 8. The CDR3 extends over 15 amino acids. This clonotype turned up a few times. Its antigen is as yet unknown. Points from the study as a whole: Analyses of zero insertions could, in part, be confounded by invariant MAIT and iNKT cells. Excess sharing between twins was weaker in beta out-of-frame sequences. Insertion counts were lower in abundant cord blood beta clonotypes, a trend that memory repertoires did not show.

V usage is TRBV20-1 and J usage is TRBJ2-3; 9 nucleotides agree with TRBD2. Sequenced: naive T cells sorted from blood. The sequence came from a man aged 45 to 65 in good health. CDR3 nucleotide sequence: TGCAGTGCTCATCGGCGGGAGGGATACACAGATACGCAGTATTTT. Protein: CSAHRREGYTDTQYF.